This T cell receptor (beta chain) was sequenced in a study of cytomegalovirus exposure and HLA in healthy donors. Findings and caveats of the study: The study flagged fewer than 200 TCR beta chains as cytomegalovirus-associated.

Trimming pared 1 base from V and 4 bases from J, leaving 5 bases between. Looked up from germline, CDR1 is MNHNS and CDR2 is SASEGT. The CDR3 is 13 amino acids. Donors were nominally healthy when sampled, though unrecorded immune exposures were likely. Use of 60 Vbeta and 13 Jbeta primers characterized the PCR. TCRdb's copy holds only in-frame clones and misses some; the assay was immunoSEQ multiplex PCR. The table records over 85,000 clones, 70% to 90% of them present only once. To note about this clone: Its antigen is unidentified.

This chain joins TRBV6-1 and TRBJ1-5; D ambiguous. Sequenced input: PBMCs. The clonotype originates from a man aged 40-55 years in good health and CMV-seronegative. This CDR3 is CASSEGGNQPQHF. The CDR3 DNA follows: TGTGCCAGCAGTGAAGGAGGTAATCAGCCCCAGCATTTT.